Listed below are T cell receptor beta chains from one sample, sequenced in a study of shared clonotypes between healthy human individuals. Generated by immunoSEQ multiplex PCR, the TCRdb table keeps only in-frame clones and is missing some. The sample has 1.5 million to 1.9 million clones, roughly 98% seen once. Sequencing was done on a sample of naive CD4+ T cells sorted from blood. The receptors come from a man aged 30-40 years in good health. The CDR3 runs from the conserved cysteine through the conserved F or W. The D gene is left open where the match is weak. Part of the rows lack a size; the others show once, few, many or a class for expanded clones.

j_gene | abundance | v_gene | d_gene | CDR3aa | CDR3nt
TRBJ1-1 | NA | TRBV30 | TRBD1 | CAWSRQTGGGLGTEAFF | TGTGCCTGGAGTAGGCAGACAGGGGGCGGCTTGGGAACTGAAGCTTTCTTT
TRBJ2-7 | NA | TRBV28 | NA | CASSLGQGGEQYF | TGTGCCAGCAGTTTAGGGCAGGGTGGGGAGCAGTACTTC
TRBJ2-7 | NA | TRBV10-3 | TRBD2 | CAISVSEGTSSSYEQYF | TGTGCCATCAGTGTATCAGAGGGGACTAGCTCCTCCTACGAGCAGTACTTC
TRBJ2-7 | NA | TRBV5-4 | NA | CASSLEITAYEQYF | TGTGCCAGCAGCTTGGAGATAACCGCCTACGAGCAGTACTTC
TRBJ1-5 | NA | TRBV30 | TRBD1 | CAWSLAGGQPQHF | TGTGCCTGGAGTTTGGCAGGGGGTCAGCCCCAGCATTTT
TRBJ2-1 | NA | TRBV10-1 | TRBD2 | CASSEFLGLAEDEQFF | TGCGCCAGCAGTGAGTTCCTAGGACTAGCGGAGGATGAGCAGTTCTTC
TRBJ2-7 | once | TRBV2 | NA | CASSAPSEQYF | TGTGCCAGCAGTGCACCTAGCGAGCAGTACTTC
TRBJ2-2 | NA | TRBV7-3 | NA | CASSSGLTGELFF | TGTGCCAGCAGCTCGGGTCTGACCGGGGAGCTGTTTTTT
TRBJ2-7 | NA | TRBV13 | NA | CASSWGVVSYEQYF | TGTGCCAGCAGTTGGGGGGTGGTTTCCTACGAGCAGTACTTC
TRBJ2-1 | NA | TRBV11-2 | TRBD2 | CASSLDLGASGRTNEQFF | TGTGCCAGCAGCTTAGATCTCGGGGCGAGCGGGAGAACCAATGAGCAGTTCTTC
TRBJ2-3 | NA | TRBV5-1 | NA | CASSSNGRVSSTDTQYF | TGCGCCAGCAGCTCAAACGGCCGGGTCTCTAGCACAGATACGCAGTATTTT
TRBJ2-3 | NA | TRBV15 | NA | CATSRGTDTQYF | TGTGCCACCAGCAGGGGCACAGATACGCAGTATTTT
TRBJ2-1 | NA | TRBV9 | TRBD2 | CASSVEVGGGQALLAGHSYNEQFF | TGTGCCAGCAGCGTAGAAGTCGGAGGTGGACAGGCTCTACTAGCGGGCCACTCCTACAATGAGCAGTTCTTC
TRBJ1-3 | NA | TRBV10-3 | NA | CAISDGRPGNTIYF | TGTGCCATCAGTGATGGGAGACCAGGGAACACCATATATTTT
TRBJ2-7 | NA | TRBV6-1 | NA | CASSSRQGPSYEQYF | TGTGCCAGCAGTTCTAGGCAAGGCCCTTCCTACGAGCAGTACTTC
TRBJ1-5 | NA | TRBV30 | TRBD1 | CAWGQVPNQPQHF | TGTGCCTGGGGACAGGTCCCCAATCAGCCCCAGCATTTT
TRBJ2-3 | NA | TRBV5-4 | NA | CASSLNPDTQYF | TGTGCCAGCAGCCTGAATCCAGATACGCAGTATTTT
TRBJ2-7 | NA | TRBV5-4 | NA | CASSPGAESYEQYF | TGTGCCAGCAGCCCAGGGGCAGAATCCTACGAGCAGTACTTC
TRBJ1-5 | NA | TRBV19 | NA | CASSSKYRQISNQPQHF | TGTGCCAGTAGTTCAAAATACCGACAGATTAGCAATCAGCCCCAGCATTTT
TRBJ1-5 | NA | TRBV7-3 | NA | CASSLRDTCSRNQPQHF | TGTGCCAGCAGCCTCCGGGACACCTGCTCAAGGAATCAGCCCCAGCATTTT
TRBJ1-3 | NA | TRBV6-5 | TRBD1 | CASSLGQAEGNTIYF | TGTGCCAGCAGTCTAGGACAGGCTGAGGGAAACACCATATATTTT
TRBJ1-5 | NA | TRBV7-8 | NA | CASSPWGNQPQHF | TGTGCCAGCAGCCCTTGGGGGAATCAGCCCCAGCATTTT
TRBJ1-5 | NA | TRBV18 | TRBD1 | CASSLLQGVDQPQHF | TGTGCCAGCTCGCTTTTACAGGGGGTGGACCAGCCCCAGCATTTT
TRBJ2-7 | NA | TRBV2 | NA | CASRKGPSNEQYF | TGTGCCAGCAGGAAGGGACCCTCCAACGAGCAGTACTTC
TRBJ2-6 | NA | TRBV5-1 | NA | CASSSEGRSSGANVLTF | TGCGCCAGCAGCTCCGAGGGGCGGAGCTCTGGGGCCAACGTCCTGACTTTC
TRBJ2-1 | once | TRBV5-1 | TRBD2 | CASSLDLTLAGVTEQFF | TGCGCCAGCAGCTTGGATTTAACTTTGGCGGGAGTGACTGAGCAGTTCTTC
TRBJ2-1 | NA | TRBV7-7 | NA | CASSDGSGSYNEQFF | TGTGCCAGCAGTGACGGGTCAGGGTCCTACAATGAGCAGTTCTTC
TRBJ2-2 | NA | TRBV5-1 | TRBD2 | CASSLTGGDTGELFF | TGCGCCAGCAGCTTGACGGGAGGGGACACCGGGGAGCTGTTTTTT
TRBJ2-1 | NA | TRBV19 | TRBD1 | CASKGDRDYNEQFF | TGTGCCAGTAAGGGGGACAGAGACTACAATGAGCAGTTCTTC
TRBJ2-4 | NA | TRBV6-6 | NA | CASTPTGLRGNIQYF | TGTGCCAGCACCCCCACTGGCCTAAGAGGGAACATTCAGTACTTC
TRBJ2-7 | NA | TRBV7-3 | TRBD2 | CASSLNRLAGEQYF | TGTGCCAGCAGCTTAAACCGGCTAGCGGGGGAGCAGTACTTC
TRBJ2-7 | NA | TRBV7-9 | NA | CASSYLGGDFSYEQYF | TGTGCCAGCAGTTACCTGGGAGGAGATTTCTCCTACGAGCAGTACTTC
TRBJ2-1 | NA | TRBV5-6 | TRBD1 | CASSSVSGTGVYNEQFF | TGTGCCAGCAGTTCAGTATCCGGGACAGGGGTATACAATGAGCAGTTCTTC
TRBJ2-1 | NA | TRBV5-6 | NA | CASSLDGAAYNEQFF | TGTGCCAGCAGCTTGGATGGGGCGGCGTACAATGAGCAGTTCTTC
TRBJ1-3 | NA | TRBV2 | NA | CASSSDRGNTIYF | TGTGCCAGCAGCAGCGACCGGGGAAACACCATATATTTT
TRBJ2-3 | NA | TRBV5-4 | NA | CASSLGGGPVQYF | TGTGCCAGCAGCTTGGGCGGGGGCCCGGTGCAGTATTTT
TRBJ2-2 | NA | TRBV19 | TRBD2 | CASSIDFTPTSGGLVTGELFF | TGTGCCAGTAGTATAGATTTCACCCCGACTAGCGGGGGTTTAGTCACCGGGGAGCTGTTTTTT
TRBJ2-3 | NA | TRBV11-2 | TRBD2 | CASSSRVLAGFSFPDTQYF | TGTGCCAGCAGCTCGCGGGTGCTAGCGGGATTTTCGTTTCCAGATACGCAGTATTTT
TRBJ1-3 | NA | TRBV7-9 | NA | CASSFPGQKGEGNTIYF | TGTGCCAGCAGCTTCCCGGGACAAAAGGGTGAAGGAAACACCATATATTTT
TRBJ1-4 | NA | TRBV20-1 | NA | CSARGVGELFF | TGCAGTGCTAGAGGGGTTGGGGAACTGTTTTTT
TRBJ2-1 | NA | TRBV5-1 | TRBD1 | CASSSRQGAGEQFF | TGCGCCAGCAGCTCCCGACAGGGGGCCGGTGAGCAGTTCTTC
TRBJ2-7 | NA | TRBV5-1 | TRBD1 | CASSSTGQEQYF | TGCGCCAGCAGCTCGACAGGGCAAGAGCAGTACTTC
TRBJ1-1 | once | TRBV5-8 | NA | CASSPPKPNTEAFF | TGTGCCAGCAGCCCCCCGAAACCGAACACTGAAGCTTTCTTT
TRBJ1-5 | NA | TRBV19 | NA | CASSDDPSRGNQPQHF | TGTGCCAGTAGTGATGACCCTTCTCGGGGCAATCAGCCCCAGCATTTT
TRBJ2-7 | NA | TRBV4-1 | NA | CASSQSDAYSYEQYF | TGCGCCAGCAGCCAATCCGACGCATACTCCTACGAGCAGTACTTC
TRBJ2-2 | NA | TRBV15 | NA | CATSRDTPGHGELFF | TGTGCCACCAGCAGAGATACGCCGGGTCACGGGGAGCTGTTTTTT
TRBJ1-5 | NA | TRBV19 | NA | CASSIDSKGLPQHF | TGTGCCAGTAGTATAGATAGCAAAGGTTTGCCCCAGCATTTT
TRBJ1-2 | NA | TRBV15 | NA | CATSRDLGGDGYTF | TGTGCCACCAGCAGAGATCTCGGGGGTGATGGCTACACCTTC
TRBJ2-6 | NA | TRBV30 | NA | CAWRNSGANVLTF | TGTGCCTGGAGAAACTCTGGGGCCAACGTCCTGACTTTC
TRBJ2-1 | NA | TRBV11-3 | TRBD1 | CASSQGQGMLYNEQFF | TGTGCCAGCAGCCAGGGACAGGGGATGTTATACAATGAGCAGTTCTTC
TRBJ2-7 | NA | TRBV5-4 | TRBD1 | CASSTGQGAFYEQYF | TGTGCCAGCAGCACCGGACAGGGGGCCTTTTACGAGCAGTACTTC
TRBJ2-3 | NA | TRBV19 | TRBD1 | CASTRQGKDTQYF | TGTGCCAGTACGCGACAGGGGAAAGATACGCAGTATTTT
TRBJ2-1 | NA | TRBV7-2 | TRBD1 | CASTFRDRDNEQFF | TGTGCCAGCACCTTTAGGGACAGGGACAATGAGCAGTTCTTC
TRBJ2-5 | NA | TRBV7-7 | TRBD1 | CASSLTGRSETQYF | TGTGCTAGCAGCTTGACAGGGCGTTCGGAGACCCAGTACTTC
TRBJ2-7 | NA | TRBV21-1 | NA | CASSILPLGGSSYEQYF | TGTGCCAGCAGCATCCTCCCTCTGGGCGGGAGCTCCTACGAGCAGTACTTC
TRBJ2-1 | NA | TRBV2 | TRBD2 | CASSESSGVYNEQFF | TGTGCCAGCAGTGAATCTAGCGGGGTCTACAATGAGCAGTTCTTC
TRBJ1-2 | NA | TRBV19 | NA | CASSRDRNYGYTF | TGTGCCAGTTCTCGAGACAGAAACTATGGCTACACCTTC